Shown below are 10 T cell receptor beta chains from a single sample sequenced in a study of shared clonotypes between healthy human individuals (dated by TCRdb to between 2020 and 2021). The library was made by the immunoSEQ multiplex PCR assay. This is the immuneACCESS table as TCRdb keeps it, with only in-frame sequences that have V and J called. A part of the clones is gone; compared with another copy, unresolved V genes explain less than half, and the rest is unexplained. In all, the sample holds about 980,000 clones, and approximately 80% of those were seen once. Over 1.3% of the sample belongs to the ten largest clones. The specimen was memory CD4+ T cells sorted from blood. The cell subset or site label here, explained by the study, means: CD45RA-negative fraction. The source is a man younger than 30 in good health.

The count of this clone is one. The chain recombines TRBV4-3 with TRBJ1-5; D remains unclear. This CDR3 is built from 15 residues. The germline V and J ends were trimmed by 0 bases and 6 bases, with 12 bases remaining between them. Germline values: CDR1 LGHNA, CDR2 YSLEER. CDR3 protein: CASSQEPGFGQPQHF. CDR3 DNA sequence: TGCGCCAGCAGCCAAGAACCCGGTTTCGGTCAGCCCCAGCATTTT.

This clone has a count of ten or more. The chain recombines TRBV10-3 with TRBJ2-5, with D unresolved. Germline assignment: CDR1 ENHRY and CDR2 SYGVKD. The CDR3 extends over 14 amino acids. V shed 2 bases and J shed 5 bases, with 12 bases lying between them. The CDR3 bases are TGTGCCATCAGTGAGCCCGGCGAAGTGGAGACCCAGTACTTC. This codes for CAISEPGEVETQYF.

Details on this clone: Compared with germline, one end of the junction differs, possibly owing to a read error. The chain joins TRBV7-7 to TRBJ2-2; 8 nucleotides match TRBD2. Germline V lookup: CDR1 SSHAT, CDR2 FNYEAQ (reference sequence). This CDR3 region has 15 residues. The CDR3 nucleotides read TGTGCTAGCAGCCCGGGACTAGCGAACACCGGGGAGCTGTTTTTT. It specifies CASSPGLANTGELFF.

Concerning this clone: Other DNA sequences of this sample code for an identical CDR3. The V call is TRBV7-9, the J call TRBJ2-5; D might be TRBD1 (5 bases). Germline-derived CDR1 and CDR2 are SEHNR and FQNEAQ (reference sequence). CDR3 length equals 12 residues. The V gene lost 2 bases and the J gene lost 4 bases, with 5 bases spanning the gap. The CDR3 bases are TGTGCCAGCAGCTTAAGGGGAGAGACCCAGTACTTC. This translates into CASSLRGETQYF.

As to this clone: The same CDR3 arises from other DNA sequences in this sample as well. This sequence joins TRBV5-1 and TRBJ1-6; TRBD1 matches at 8 bases. The CDR3 runs 14 residues. CDR1 is SGHRS, CDR2 YFSETQ, per germline. The V gene end was trimmed by 4 bases and the J gene end by 7 bases; junction bases not matched to a gene: 4. The CDR3 is CASSLGQENSPLHF. The CDR3 DNA follows: TGCGCCAGCAGCCTGGGACAGGAGAATTCACCCCTCCACTTT.

The chain is built from TRBV5-6 and TRBJ1-1; TRBD1 matches at 7 bases. CDR3 size: 17 residues. With 0 bases clipped from V and 3 bases from J, the junction kept 11 bases outside the gene matches. CDR1 and CDR2 (germline): SGHDT, YYEEEE. This CDR3 reads CASSLGQGDVRDTEAFF. CDR3 nucleotide sequence: TGTGCCAGCAGCTTGGGACAGGGAGACGTAAGGGACACTGAAGCTTTCTTT.

This chain uses TRBV10-3 with TRBJ1-3, with TRBD1 as a possible D gene (6 bases). The V end was cut by 7 bases, the J end by 0 bases, with 16 bases between. Looked up from germline, CDR1 is ENHRY and CDR2 is SYGVKD. The CDR3 totals 16 residues. CDR3 sequence reads: CAINAGQQISGNTIYF. As DNA, the CDR3 is TGTGCCATCAACGCGGGACAACAAATCTCTGGAAACACCATATATTTT.

The V call is TRBV6-5, the J call TRBJ1-2; perhaps TRBD1 as D (5 bases). Per germline, CDR1 MNHEY and CDR2 SVGAGI. The CDR3 runs 13 residues. V dropped 11 bases and J dropped 4 bases, with 17 bases sitting between them. CDR3 sequence reads: CAAVERGSYGYTF. The CDR3 DNA reads as TGTGCCGCGGTCGAACGGGGCTCCTATGGCTACACCTTC.

The chain uses TRBV25-1 and TRBJ1-5; 7 bases match TRBD1. The CDR3 length is 15 residues. The V gene end was trimmed by 3 bases and the J gene end by 3 bases; junction bases not matched to a gene: 5. CDR1 and CDR2 from the germline V gene are MGHDK and SYGVNS. In nucleotides, the CDR3 is TGTGCCAGCAGTGATCCGGGGACAGACAATCAGCCCCAGCATTTT. As protein: CASSDPGTDNQPQHF.

This chain uses TRBV5-4 with TRBJ2-1; 12 bases are a match to TRBD1. Germline values: CDR1 SGHNT, CDR2 YYREEE (reference sequence). V lost 4 bases and J lost 4; bases outside the gene matches: 6. The CDR3 covers 16 residues. The CDR3 is CASSNPGQGAYNEQFF. The CDR3 DNA reads TGTGCCAGCAGCAACCCGGGACAGGGGGCTTACAATGAGCAGTTCTTC.